The 27 T cell receptor beta chains given below trace back to one sample, sequenced in a study of Graves' ophthalmopathy and Graves' hyperthyroidism. TCR beta CDR3 amplification used RNA transcripts. RT-PCR in the first round used HTBI primers; a second-round multiplex PCR followed. TCRdb processed the multiplex PCR reads anew with MiXCR; each CDR3 protein has one entry. Altogether some 380,000 distinct CDR3 sequences are present, roughly 14% being singletons, with the ten largest covering roughly 7%. Source material: peripheral blood. All receptors derive from a young woman with stable Graves' hyperthyroidism.

On this clonotype itself: A read error may explain this, as a much larger clone is one base away. The chain uses TRBV12-3 or TRBV12-4 and TRBJ1-5; D not resolved. V lost 4 bases, J lost 3 bases, and 16 bases lay in between. The CDR3 has 16 amino acids. In nucleotides, the CDR3 is TGTGCCAGCAGTTCAGGATTGGGAATGGACAATCAGCCCCAGCATTTT. Translating gives CASSSGLGMDNQPQHF.

This clonotype was detected many times. The chain has TRBV19 and TRBJ2-1; TRBD2 matches at 7 bases. This CDR3 has 20 residues. The V gene end was trimmed by 3 bases and the J gene end by 0 bases; junction bases not matched to a gene: 17. The germline V gene encodes CDR1 LNHDA and CDR2 SQIVND (reference sequence). CDR3 amino acids: CASSMVLTLGAGSSYNEQFF. The CDR3 nucleotides are TGTGCCAGTAGTATGGTCCTCACCCTGGGAGCGGGGAGCTCCTACAATGAGCAGTTCTTC.

Note on this clonotype: This sequence may be a read error, since a much larger clone differs from it by one base. The V call is TRBV5-1, the J call TRBJ2-5, with D possibly being TRBD1 or TRBD2 (7 bases each). The J call may be incorrect, as the DNA end agrees better with TRBJ2-7. CDR3 length: 15 residues. From germline, CDR1 is SGHRS and CDR2 YFSETQ. Here the CDR3 reads CASSLEPGGGYEQYF. Written as DNA, the CDR3 is TGCGCCAGCAGCTTGGAACCAGGGGGAGGGTACGAGCAGTACTTC.

This clonotype was seen at least ten times. V usage is TRBV7-9 and J usage is TRBJ2-2; D is perhaps TRBD1 (6 bases). Germline CDR1 is SEHNR and CDR2 is FQNEAQ (reference sequence). The CDR3 spans 13 residues. Trimming removed 2 bases from V and 5 bases from J, with 6 bases in between. CDR3 residues: CASSLQGTGELFF. The CDR3 DNA reads as TGTGCCAGCAGCTTACAGGGGACCGGGGAGCTGTTTTTT.

This clonotype was seen many times. This chain uses TRBV5-1 with TRBJ1-1, with 7 bases lining up with TRBD1. CDR3 length equals 15 residues. Unmatched junction bases numbered 9, after V lost 0 bases and J lost 7 bases. The V gene's germline CDR1 is SGHRS and CDR2 YFSETQ. CDR3 region: CASSLGLDRAGEAFF. The CDR3 nucleotides read TGCGCCAGCAGCTTGGGGCTCGACAGGGCGGGTGAAGCTTTCTTT.

The rearrangement links TRBV12-3 or TRBV12-4 to TRBJ2-2, with D possibly called TRBD1 or TRBD2 (5 bases each). Trimming left V 10 bases short and J 2 bases short, with 14 bases between. This CDR3 contains 14 residues. This CDR3 is CAILVGVNTGELFF. CDR3 nucleotides: TGTGCCATTCTAGTGGGGGTAAACACCGGGGAGCTGTTTTTT.

Many counts were recorded for this clonotype. The chain carries TRBV12-3 or TRBV12-4 and TRBJ1-2; TRBD1 aligns across 7 bases. Trimming took 8 bases from V and 5 from J; bases not matched to a gene: 11. The CDR3 is made up of 14 amino acids. CDR3 nucleotide sequence: TGTGCCAGCTATGACGAGGGGGCTATTTATGGCTACACCTTC. Its protein is CASYDEGAIYGYTF.

The V call is TRBV6-5, the J call TRBJ2-2; no reliable D call. Trimming pared 0 bases from V and 5 bases from J, leaving 16 bases between. The germline V gene encodes CDR1 MNHEY and CDR2 SVGAGI. The CDR3 loop spans 17 amino acids. The CDR3 sequence: CASSYSSGPEVTGELFF. The CDR3 DNA sequence: TGTGCCAGCAGTTACTCATCGGGTCCCGAGGTGACCGGGGAGCTGTTTTTT.

The chain recombines TRBV2 with TRBJ1-2; D not certain. Deletions cut 11 bases from V and 3 bases from J, with 22 bases between. This CDR3 has 15 residues. Germline CDR1 SNHLY, CDR2 FYNNEI. CDR3 DNA sequence: TGTGCCGACGCTCCGGAGGGAGGTCTGGACTATGGCTACACCTTC. This encodes CADAPEGGLDYGYTF.

Ten or more counts support this clonotype. The V gene is TRBV6-1, the J gene TRBJ2-7, with a weak D call TRBD1 (6 bases). The CDR3 consists of 12 residues. Trimming shortened V by 7 bases and J by 4 bases, and 11 bases separated the two germline ends. Germline CDR1 and CDR2: MNHNS and SASEGT. The CDR3: CASNRDTYEQYF. The CDR3 nucleotides read TGTGCCAGCAACAGGGATACTTACGAGCAGTACTTC.

This clonotype was counted a few times. V usage is TRBV6-1 and J usage is TRBJ2-4, with a weak D call TRBD2 (7 bases). With 5 bases removed from V and 3 bases from J, the gap between germline ends came to 20 bases. This CDR3 has 17 residues. Germline CDR1 reads MNHNS; CDR2 reads SASEGT. CDR3 protein: CASSQPGRGGVKNIQYF. Written as DNA, the CDR3 is TGTGCCAGCAGTCAACCCGGGAGAGGGGGGGTCAAAAACATTCAGTACTTC.

V gene TRBV12-5 combines with J gene TRBJ2-5; tentative D call: TRBD1 (6 bases). Per germline, CDR1 LGHNT and CDR2 FRNRAP. This CDR3 spans 14 amino acids. V was cut by 5 bases and J by 5 bases, with 15 bases left in between. The CDR3: CASGPPRGWETQYF. The CDR3 region has the DNA TGTGCTAGTGGTCCGCCCAGGGGTTGGGAGACCCAGTACTTC.

This clonotype showed up many times. V usage is TRBV6-1 and J usage is TRBJ1-5; D not certain. CDR1 and CDR2 from the germline V gene are MNHNS and SASEGT. V was pared by 2 bases and J by 3 bases, with 11 bases between. The CDR3 has 15 amino acids. DNA of the CDR3: TGTGCCAGCAGTGAATGGCAGGAATCCAATCAGCCCCAGCATTTT. It yields the protein CASSEWQESNQPQHF.

This clonotype occurred many times. The chain is built from TRBV11-1 and TRBJ1-2, with D unclear. CDR1 and CDR2 (germline): SGHAT, FQDESV (reference sequence). The CDR3 totals 16 residues. Trimming took 8 bases from V and 4 from J, leaving 23 bases between them. The CDR3 DNA reads as TGTGCCAGCTCCCCCTCGCCCGGCCAGCCCATCTATGGCTACACCTTC. It specifies CASSPSPGQPIYGYTF. The full variable domain, in which reference TRBV11-1 and TRBJ1-2 provide the parts outside the CDR3, is EAEVAQSPRYKITEKSQAVAFWCDPISGHATLYWYRQILGQGPELLVQFQDESVVDDSQLPKDRFSAERLKGVDSTLKIQPAELGDSAMYLCASSPSPGQPIYGYTFGSGTRLTVV.

The chain joins TRBV6-1 to TRBJ1-1, with 9 positions matching TRBD1. Trimming cost V 7 bases and J 1 base; bases outside gene matches: 7. CDR3 length: 15 residues. The germline V gene has CDR1 MNHNS and CDR2 SASEGT. The CDR3 spells CASTREQGANTEAFF. CDR3 nucleotides: TGTGCCAGCACCCGAGAACAGGGGGCGAACACTGAAGCTTTCTTT.

Many counts were recorded for this clonotype. V is TRBV5-1 and J is TRBJ1-1, with no clear D. The CDR3 spans 13 residues. V shed 6 bases and J shed 2 bases, with 11 bases lying between them. The germline CDR1 and CDR2 sequences are SGHRS and YFSETQ. DNA of the CDR3: TGCGCCAGCACCTTTTCTCTAAACACTGAAGCTTTCTTT. It specifies CASTFSLNTEAFF.

Ten or more counts support this clonotype. This rearrangement joins TRBV19 to TRBJ1-2; D is undetermined. V was shortened by 3 bases and J by 1 base, with 6 bases between the two germline ends. This CDR3 comprises 13 residues. From germline, CDR1 is LNHDA and CDR2 SQIVND (reference sequence). CDR3 region: CASSIGVNYGYTF. In nucleotides, the CDR3 is TGTGCCAGTAGTATCGGGGTTAACTATGGCTACACCTTC.

Ten or more counts support this clonotype. The V gene is TRBV2, the J gene TRBJ1-3; 7 bases are a match to TRBD1. The CDR3 runs to 16 residues. Germline values: CDR1 SNHLY, CDR2 FYNNEI. Trimming at V came to 2 bases and at J to 0 bases, leaving 4 bases not matched to a gene. CDR3 amino acids: CASSETGTASGNTIYF. The CDR3 nucleotides read TGTGCCAGCAGTGAAACCGGGACAGCCTCTGGAAACACCATATATTTT.

A note on this clonotype: A read error is possible here, since a much larger clone lies one base away. The V and J genes are TRBV12-3 or TRBV12-4 and TRBJ1-2, with unresolved D. The CDR3 extends over 12 amino acids. V was pared by 3 bases and J by 5 bases, with 7 bases between. The CDR3 reads CASSFSRYGYTF. As DNA, the CDR3 is TGTGCCAGCAGTTTTTCCAGATATGGCTACACCTTC.

This clonotype was seen more than once but under ten times. In this CDR3 the conserved last residue, phenylalanine or tryptophan, is missing, so a read error is likely. This chain uses TRBV12-5 with TRBJ1-5; D perhaps matches TRBD1 (5 bases). Deletions cut 0 bases from V and 1 base from J, with 13 bases between. Germline V CDR1 and CDR2: LGHNT, FRNRAP. The CDR3 runs 17 residues. CDR3: CASGLVNGGVSNQPQHS. Written as DNA, the CDR3 is TGTGCTAGTGGTTTGGTCAATGGGGGGGTCAGCAATCAGCCCCAGCATTCT.

This clonotype was counted many times. The chain employs TRBV24-1 and TRBJ1-5, with D possibly TRBD1 on 5 matching bases. V was shortened by 4 bases and J by 4 bases, with 7 bases between the two germline ends. Germline CDR1 is KGHDR and CDR2 is SFDVKD. CDR3 length equals 13 residues. The CDR3: CATSESGNQPQHF. The CDR3 bases are TGTGCCACCAGTGAATCAGGGAATCAGCCCCAGCATTTT.

The sample holds many counts of this clonotype. This chain links TRBV2 with TRBJ1-1, with D perhaps TRBD1 (5 bases). CDR3 size: 17 residues. Germline V gives CDR1 SNHLY, CDR2 FYNNEI. Trimming took 3 bases from V and 3 from J, leaving 20 bases between them. The CDR3 bases are TGTGCCAGCAGTGAGCTGGGGGGGTCGGGTTCACACACTGAAGCTTTCTTT. Its protein is CASSELGGSGSHTEAFF.

This clonotype was found many times. This chain links TRBV2 with TRBJ1-1, with D possibly TRBD1 on 5 matching bases. The length of the CDR3 is 13 residues. Between the trimmed V and J ends, which lost 3 bases and 5 bases, there was a span of 10 bases. Germline lookup yields CDR1 SNHLY and CDR2 FYNNEI. The CDR3 sequence is CASSEGGWTEAFF. CDR3 nucleotide sequence: TGTGCCAGCAGTGAGGGGGGTTGGACTGAAGCTTTCTTT.

The V gene is TRBV10-3, the J gene TRBJ2-7; 9 nucleotides agree with TRBD2. The germline V gene has CDR1 ENHRY and CDR2 SYGVKD. The CDR3 contains 14 residues. Trimming at V came to 4 bases and at J to 5 bases, leaving 6 bases not matched to a gene. CDR3 sequence reads: CAISAAGGLDEQYF. The CDR3, as DNA: TGTGCCATCAGTGCGGCGGGGGGGCTCGACGAGCAGTACTTC.

This clonotype showed up just a few times. The CDR3 nucleotides read TGTGCCAGTAGTATCACGTTGGCGGCTACCCTTAATGGGCCCCTCCACTTT. Translating it yields CASSITLAATLNGPLHF. This rearrangement joins TRBV19 to TRBJ1-6, with no clear D. Trimming pared 3 bases from V and 13 bases from J, leaving 25 bases between. This CDR3 region has 17 residues. Germline CDR1 is LNHDA and CDR2 is SQIVND (reference sequence).

This clonotype was counted at least ten times. This rearrangement joins TRBV24-1 to TRBJ1-6; D remains unclear. The CDR3 covers 15 residues. Germline V gene lookup returns CDR1 KGHDR and CDR2 SFDVKD. The V gene lost 4 bases and the J gene lost 5 bases, with 11 bases spanning the gap. The chain's CDR3 is CATSDGRRNNSPLHF. CDR3 sequence (DNA): TGTGCCACCAGTGACGGCAGGCGAAATAATTCACCCCTCCACTTT.

This clonotype was seen ten or more times. The CDR3 region is CASKNPGARGRDEQYF. CDR3 sequence (DNA): TGTGCCAGCAAAAACCCGGGGGCAAGGGGCCGGGACGAGCAGTACTTC. V and J are TRBV12-3 or TRBV12-4 and TRBJ2-7, with D perhaps being TRBD1 or TRBD2 (6 bases each). The V end was cut by 7 bases, the J end by 5 bases, with 24 bases between. The CDR3 is 16 residues long.